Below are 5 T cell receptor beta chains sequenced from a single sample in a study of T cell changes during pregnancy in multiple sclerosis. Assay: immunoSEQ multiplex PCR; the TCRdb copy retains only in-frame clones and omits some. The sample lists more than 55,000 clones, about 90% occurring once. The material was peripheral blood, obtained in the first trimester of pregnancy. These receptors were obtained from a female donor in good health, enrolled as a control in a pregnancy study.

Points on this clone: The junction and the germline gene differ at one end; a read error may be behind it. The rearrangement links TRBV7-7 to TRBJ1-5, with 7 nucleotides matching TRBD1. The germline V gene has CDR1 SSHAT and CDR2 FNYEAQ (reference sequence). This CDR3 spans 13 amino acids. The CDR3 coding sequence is TGTGCTAGCAGCCTAGACAGGGATCAGCCCCAGCATTTT. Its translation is CASSLDRDQPQHF.

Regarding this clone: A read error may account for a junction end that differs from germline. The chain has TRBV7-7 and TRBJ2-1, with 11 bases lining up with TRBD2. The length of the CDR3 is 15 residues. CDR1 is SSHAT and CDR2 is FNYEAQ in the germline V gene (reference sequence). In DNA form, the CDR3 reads TGTGCTAGCAGCCAGACTAGCGGGACTCTAAATGAGCAGTTCTTC. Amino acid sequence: CASSQTSGTLNEQFF.

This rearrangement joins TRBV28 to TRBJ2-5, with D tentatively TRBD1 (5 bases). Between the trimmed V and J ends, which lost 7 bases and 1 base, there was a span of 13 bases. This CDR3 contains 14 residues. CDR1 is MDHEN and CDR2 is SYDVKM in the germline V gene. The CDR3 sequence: CASTADRPQETQYF. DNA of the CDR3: TGTGCCAGCACCGCCGACAGACCCCAAGAGACCCAGTACTTC.

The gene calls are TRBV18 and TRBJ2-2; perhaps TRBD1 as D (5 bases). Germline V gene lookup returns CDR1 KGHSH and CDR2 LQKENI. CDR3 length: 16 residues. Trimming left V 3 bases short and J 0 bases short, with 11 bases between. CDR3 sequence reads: CASSPQGTSNTGELFF. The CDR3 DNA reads TGTGCCAGCTCACCCCAGGGCACTTCGAACACCGGGGAGCTGTTTTTT.

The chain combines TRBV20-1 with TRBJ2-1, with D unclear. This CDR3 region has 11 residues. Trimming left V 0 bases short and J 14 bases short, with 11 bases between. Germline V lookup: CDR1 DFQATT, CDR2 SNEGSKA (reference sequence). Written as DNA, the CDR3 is TGCAGTGCTAGAGATGAGGCGGAGAAGTTCTTC. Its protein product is CSARDEAEKFF.